This T cell receptor (beta chain) is drawn from a study of early T cells in non-severe SARS-CoV-2 infection (dated by TCRdb to about 2021). With respect to the entire study: Because TCR sequencing relied on bulk RNA taken from unsorted whole blood, pairing of alpha and beta chains was not possible.

At least ten counts were recorded for this clonotype. There is no known antigen for this receptor. Base qualities are not provided; no much larger clone lies one nucleotide away. Inclusive of the bounding cysteine and phenylalanine, the CDR3 is 16 residues long. Just CDR3 DNA is preserved here, 48 bases in frame from base 1. A distance of 10 bases separates the germline ends of V and J, which lose 1 base and 0 bases respectively. Set within a cohort of healthcare workers in London, UK, this nested case-control study involved weekly PCR testing of nasopharyngeal swabs along with blood sampling. Healthcare workers were enrolled in the week of the UK lockdown, from 23 to 31 March 2020, and were followed every week for up to roughly 16 weeks. What the work shows at the level of the full study, not this receptor alone: Matching against VDJdb was skewed toward anti-spike CD8 responses, likely underestimated virus-specific expansions, and missed private and CD4 specificities.

The library was prepared using 5' RACE. Reads for this sample came from a NextSeq 500. Unique molecular identifiers were attached to individual cDNA molecules in the TCR library protocol so that sequencing error and PCR bias could be corrected. Sequencing covered both TCR alpha and beta chains, and within each sample the abundances of alpha and beta sequences were tightly co-correlated. As for the authors' bioinformatics: V gene, J gene and CDR3 annotation of TCR sequences was performed with Decombinator V4. Expanded TCRs were defined as changing significantly between any two time points under a Poisson model with p below 0.0001. TCR abundances were normalised to the total number of TCRs sequenced in each sample and reported as counts per million. MAIT TCRs were defined by TRAV1-2 paired with TRAJ12, TRAJ20 or TRAJ33, and iNKT TCRs by TRAV10 paired with TRAJ18. VDJdb, accessed 1 November 2021, was searched for CMV, EBV and SARS-CoV-2 annotated TCRs, with TCRs annotated for multiple antigens excluded. Starting from the raw public reads, TCRdb applied fastp trimming at Q25, assembled clones with MiXCR and retained in-frame beta chains. Rows are unified per CDR3 protein, each entry keeping the most common DNA and genes. These V and J calls rely on TCRdb rather than the paper's analysis. The sample table contains 15,000 to 25,000 distinct CDR3 sequences; only one count was recorded for about 4% of them. The ten largest clones represent around 7.7% of the sample.

The chain joins TRBV12-3 or TRBV12-4 to TRBJ2-1, and possibly TRBD1, on 5 matching bases. The sample comprised whole blood. The receptor's source is an adult who was a healthcare worker with PCR-confirmed SARS-CoV-2 infection or an uninfected control (not recorded which). In nucleotides, the sequence is TGTGCCAGCAGTTTAGAGGGGTTCCCCTCCTACAATGAGCAGTTCTTC. Translated, it reads CASSLEGFPSYNEQFF.